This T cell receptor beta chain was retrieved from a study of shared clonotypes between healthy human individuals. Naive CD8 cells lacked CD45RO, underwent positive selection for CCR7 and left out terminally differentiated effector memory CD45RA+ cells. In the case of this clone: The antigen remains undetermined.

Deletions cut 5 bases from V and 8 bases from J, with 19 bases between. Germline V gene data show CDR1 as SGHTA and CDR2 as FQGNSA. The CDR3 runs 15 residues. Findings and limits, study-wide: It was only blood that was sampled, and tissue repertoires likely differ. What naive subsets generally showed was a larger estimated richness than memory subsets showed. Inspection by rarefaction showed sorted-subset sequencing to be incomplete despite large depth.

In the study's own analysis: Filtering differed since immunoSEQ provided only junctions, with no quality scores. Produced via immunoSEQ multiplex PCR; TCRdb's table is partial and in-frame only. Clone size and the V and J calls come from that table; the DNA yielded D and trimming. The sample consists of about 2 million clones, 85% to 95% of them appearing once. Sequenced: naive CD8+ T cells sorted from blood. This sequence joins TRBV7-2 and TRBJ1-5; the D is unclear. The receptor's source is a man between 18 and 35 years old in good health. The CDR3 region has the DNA TGTGCCAGCAGCGTGGACGGGTTCGGAGTGAAGCCCCAGCATTTT. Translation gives CASSVDGFGVKPQHF.